One sample yielded the 2 T cell receptor beta chains listed below, sequenced in a study of blood T cell repertoires in COVID-19 (dated by TCRdb to the early 2020s). Libraries were built with the immunoSEQ multiplex PCR assay. In its TCRdb copy, this immuneACCESS table keeps in-frame sequences only and misses some clones. Where compared with another copy, unresolved V genes explain less than half of these, and the others have no known cause. For this sample the table gives 55,000 to 70,000 clones, of which almost 90% were detected only once. Roughly a fifth of the sample rests with the top ten. The sample taken for sequencing was peripheral blood. These receptors originate from a woman aged 45-59 years with active or convalescent COVID-19.

The chain links TRBV6-5 to TRBJ1-4; 9 bases match TRBD1. With V trimmed by 6 bases and J by 7 bases, 9 bases remained unmatched. This CDR3 comprises 15 residues. The germline gives CDR1 MNHEY, CDR2 SVGAGI. CDR3 nucleotides: TGTGCCAGCAGGATGACACAGGGGGCACGTGAAAAACTGTTTTTT. It is translated as CASRMTQGAREKLFF.

The V and J genes are TRBV6-5 and TRBJ1-2; 8 bases map to TRBD1. Unmatched junction bases numbered 4, after V lost 7 bases and J lost 3 bases. This CDR3 spans 13 amino acids. From germline, CDR1 is MNHEY and CDR2 SVGAGI. CDR3: CASTRQGYYGYTF. The DNA of the CDR3 is TGTGCCAGCACTCGACAGGGGTACTATGGCTACACCTTC.